This TCR beta chain appears in the sequencing data of a study of cytomegalovirus exposure and HLA in healthy donors. Study as a whole: In a later analysis, it was reported that the approximately 110 validation repertoires had been produced on the same platform as the 550 to 700 repertoires belonging to the first cohort. Findings of the study overall: Cytomegalovirus association was assigned to around 150 TCR beta chains.

Clones were sequenced by immunoSEQ multiplex PCR, and TCRdb holds only the in-frame ones, with some missing. In the table there are about 140,000 clones, 86% of which are singletons. About this clone itself: The antigen remains unidentified.

Sequences were obtained from PBMCs. This clonotype was sampled from a man between 18 and 29 years old in good health and CMV-seronegative.

The CDR3 reads CASSESGTAAYEQYF. CDR3 nucleotides: TGTGCCAGCAGTGAATCCGGGACAGCGGCCTACGAGCAGTACTTC. This rearrangement joins TRBV25-1 to TRBJ2-7, with 7 nucleotides matching TRBD1. Losses at the gene ends were 1 base for V and 2 bases for J; bases not matched to a gene: 5. In germline, CDR1 is MGHDK, CDR2 SYGVNS. This CDR3 has 15 residues.